Each of the 30 T cell receptor beta chains below was sequenced from the same sample in a study of blood T cell repertoires in COVID-19. Assay: immunoSEQ multiplex PCR; the TCRdb copy retains only in-frame clones and omits some. The sample includes around 260,000 clones, approximately 85% seen only once; the top ten take 0.7% to 0.9%. The sample consisted of peripheral blood. Receptors originate from a human donor with COVID-19, enrolled during active disease. The donor label of this sample is uncertain.

The CDR3 DNA sequence: TGTGCCAGTAGTAATGGGGGGAGCATCGGAACCCAGTACTTC. Translation gives CASSNGGSIGTQYF. The gene calls are TRBV19 and TRBJ2-5; possibly TRBD2 for D (6 bases). The CDR3 is 14 amino acids. Per the germline V gene, CDR1 is LNHDA and CDR2 is SQIVND (reference sequence). Trimming left V 4 bases short and J 8 bases short, with 17 bases between. Filled out from reference TRBV19 and TRBJ2-5, the complete variable domain reads DGGITQSPKYLFRKEGQNVTLSCEQNLNHDAMYWYRQDPGQGLRLIYYSQIVNDFQKGDIAEGYSVSREKKESFPLTVTSAQKNPTAFYLCASSNGGSIGTQYFGPGTRLLVL.

The chain uses TRBV21-1 and TRBJ1-4; the table calls TRBD1, which could not be checked here. TRBV21-1 is reported as a pseudogene. The length of the CDR3 is 18 residues. The CDR3, as DNA: TGTGCCAGCAGCGTCCACCGGGACAGTAGAACAACTAATGAAAAACTGTTTTTT. This translates into CASSVHRDSRTTNEKLFF.

CDR3 in amino acids: CASSPGASGREQFF. CDR3 DNA sequence: TGTGCCAGCAGCCCAGGGGCTAGCGGGCGGGAGCAGTTCTTC. The chain combines TRBV7-2 with TRBJ2-1; the match to TRBD2 covers 8 bases. Germline values: CDR1 SGHTA, CDR2 FQGNSA. This CDR3 contains 14 residues. With V trimmed by 5 bases and J by 10 bases, 10 bases remained unmatched.

The chain employs TRBV18 and TRBJ1-4; D gene unclear. CDR3 length equals 16 residues. The V gene's germline CDR1 is KGHSH and CDR2 LQKENI. The V gene lost 2 bases and the J gene lost 0 bases, with 10 bases spanning the gap. CDR3 sequence (DNA): TGTGCCAGCTCACCAGTGAAACAGACAACTAATGAAAAACTGTTTTTT. Protein product: CASSPVKQTTNEKLFF.

The rearrangement links TRBV5-1 to TRBJ2-3, with 7 bases fitting TRBD2. The CDR3 length is 15 residues. After removal of 0 bases from V and 2 bases from J, the junction contained 3 bases not matched to a gene. The germline V gene has CDR1 SGHRS and CDR2 YFSETQ. CDR3 bases: TGCGCCAGCAGCTTGGTGCAGCGGGACACAGATACGCAGTATTTT. It encodes CASSLVQRDTDTQYF.

As concerns this clone: The same CDR3 arises from other DNA sequences in this sample as well. The chain has TRBV28 and TRBJ2-1; possible D gene TRBD1, 6 bases. In germline, CDR1 is MDHEN, CDR2 SYDVKM. The length of the CDR3 is 14 residues. Trimming cost V 3 bases and J 6 bases, with 12 bases left between them. CDR3 protein: CASSFPSRGNEQFF. In nucleotides, the CDR3 is TGTGCCAGCAGTTTCCCTAGCAGGGGCAATGAGCAGTTCTTC.

The V gene is TRBV30, the J gene TRBJ2-1, with TRBD1 matching 8 bases. The CDR3 sequence is 13 residues long. The germline V gene has CDR1 GTSNPN and CDR2 SVGIG (reference sequence). CDR3: CAGTGEYYNEQFF. In nucleotides, the CDR3 is TGTGCTGGGACAGGAGAGTACTACAATGAGCAGTTCTTC.

There are a few counts of this clone. The chain is built from TRBV5-1 and TRBJ2-7, with 8 positions matching TRBD1. The CDR3 has 14 amino acids. The V segment lost 3 bases and the J segment 10 bases; nucleotides outside the gene matches: 12. Germline loops: CDR1 SGHRS, CDR2 YFSETQ. The CDR3 bases are TGCGCCAGCAGCTCAGACGGGACAGGAAGTCGACAGTACTTC. Its protein is CASSSDGTGSRQYF.

This sequence joins TRBV5-1 and TRBJ2-7, with TRBD2 as a possible D gene (6 bases). With 0 bases removed from V and 4 bases from J, the gap between germline ends came to 11 bases. The CDR3 consists of 14 residues. Germline CDR1 SGHRS, CDR2 YFSETQ. DNA of the CDR3: TGCGCCAGCAGCTTGGAGGCACTAGCTTACGAGCAGTACTTC. Protein product: CASSLEALAYEQYF.

This sequence joins TRBV5-4 and TRBJ1-2; 12 nucleotides line up with TRBD1. CDR3 length: 16 amino acids. V dropped 0 bases and J dropped 7; count of bases not matched to a gene: 7. Germline V gene sequence: CDR1 SGHNT, CDR2 YYREEE (reference sequence). CDR3 in DNA: TGTGCCAGCAGCTTGGTTATGGGACAGGGGGCGCGTGGCTACACCTTC. Amino acids: CASSLVMGQGARGYTF. Filled out from reference TRBV5-4 and TRBJ1-2, the complete variable domain reads ETGVTQSPTHLIKTRGQQVTLRCSSQSGHNTVSWYQQALGQGPQFIFQYYREEENGRGNFPPRFSGLQFPNYSSELNVNALELDDSALYLCASSLVMGQGARGYTFGSGTRLTVV.

V gene TRBV12-3 or TRBV12-4 combines with J gene TRBJ1-1; D remains unclear. The CDR3 covers 13 residues. Trimming stripped 3 bases from V and 3 bases from J, with 8 bases between. CDR3 coding DNA: TGTGCCAGCAGTTTCGGGGTTTACACTGAAGCTTTCTTT. Its translation: CASSFGVYTEAFF.

The table lists this clone with a few counts. The genes are TRBV7-9 and TRBJ2-5, with 7 bases aligning to TRBD2. Germline V gene data show CDR1 as SEHNR and CDR2 as FQNEAQ (reference sequence). This CDR3 comprises 14 residues. With V trimmed by 5 bases and J by 3 bases, 6 bases remained unmatched. In nucleotides, the CDR3 is TGTGCCAGCAGCAAAGCGCTAGCGGAAGAGACCCAGTACTTC. Its protein product is CASSKALAEETQYF.

The rearrangement uses TRBV28 and TRBJ2-7; 10 nucleotides agree with TRBD2. V lost 5 bases and J lost 1; bases outside the gene matches: 8. This CDR3 has 16 amino acids. CDR1 and CDR2 from the germline V gene are MDHEN and SYDVKM. The CDR3, as DNA: TGTGCCAGCAGTCCTGAAGCGGGAGGGCCATCCTACGAGCAGTACTTC. Protein: CASSPEAGGPSYEQYF.

This CDR3 reads CATSRDAGGIVETQYF. CDR3 sequence (DNA): TGTGCCACCAGCAGAGACGCGGGGGGTATCGTAGAGACCCAGTACTTC. This chain links TRBV15 with TRBJ2-5, with TRBD2 identical over 8 bases. Germline-derived CDR1 and CDR2 are LNHNV and YYDKDF (reference sequence). V shed 0 bases and J 4 bases; nucleotides not matched to a gene: 7. This CDR3 is built from 16 residues.

The chain carries TRBV5-1 and TRBJ1-1; the D gene is possibly TRBD1 (6 bases). CDR1 and CDR2 (germline): SGHRS, YFSETQ. The CDR3 has 16 amino acids. V lost 4 bases and J lost 5, with 21 bases in between. The CDR3 bases are TGCGCCAGCAGCAATGCTACTACCGGGGGGCGGACTGAAGCTTTCTTT. It specifies CASSNATTGGRTEAFF. Full variable domain (remainder filled in from reference TRBV5-1 and TRBJ1-1): KAGVTQTPRYLIKTRGQQVTLSCSPISGHRSVSWYQQTPGQGLQFLFEYFSETQRNKGNFPGRFSGRQFSNSRSEMNVSTLELGDSALYLCASSNATTGGRTEAFFGQGTRLTVV.

The rearrangement joins TRBV5-1 to TRBJ2-1; 8 bases are a match to TRBD2. This CDR3 region has 16 residues. V gave up 5 bases and J gave up 6 bases; unmatched junction bases: 13. CDR1 and CDR2 (germline): SGHRS, YFSETQ. CDR3 sequence reads: CASSRSTSGTLNEQFF. The CDR3 region has the DNA TGCGCCAGCAGTCGATCTACTAGCGGAACCCTCAATGAGCAGTTCTTC.

This clone was seen a handful of times. The chain carries TRBV28 and TRBJ1-5; D uncertain. CDR1 MDHEN and CDR2 SYDVKM come from the germline V gene. This CDR3 has 16 amino acids. V was clipped by 2 bases and J by 5 bases, with 16 bases between them. The chain's CDR3 is CASSLPAGIGDQPQHF. The CDR3 DNA sequence: TGTGCCAGCAGTTTACCGGCGGGGATCGGGGATCAGCCCCAGCATTTT.

V is TRBV28 and J is TRBJ2-7; D is perhaps TRBD2 (6 bases). V gave up 3 bases and J gave up 6 bases, with 15 bases separating them. Germline loops: CDR1 MDHEN, CDR2 SYDVKM. The CDR3 loop spans 14 amino acids. The CDR3 sequence: CASSFSRGTGEQYF. The CDR3 DNA sequence: TGTGCCAGCAGTTTTTCTCGCGGGACGGGCGAGCAGTACTTC.

V gene TRBV5-1 combines with J gene TRBJ1-3; the D is unclear. Germline-derived CDR1 and CDR2 are SGHRS and YFSETQ. This CDR3 region has 16 residues. Trimming cost V 4 bases and J 0 bases, with 14 bases left between them. CDR3 residues: CASSPSISGSGNTIYF. The CDR3 DNA reads as TGCGCCAGCAGCCCGTCGATTTCGGGCTCTGGAAACACCATATATTTT. Complete variable domain (other parts from reference TRBV5-1 and TRBJ1-3): KAGVTQTPRYLIKTRGQQVTLSCSPISGHRSVSWYQQTPGQGLQFLFEYFSETQRNKGNFPGRFSGRQFSNSRSEMNVSTLELGDSALYLCASSPSISGSGNTIYFGEGSWLTVV.

V and J are TRBV7-3 and TRBJ2-3, with TRBD2 matching over 7 bases. In germline, CDR1 is SGHTA, CDR2 FQGTGA. V shed 4 bases, J shed 4 bases, and the junction held 8 bases outside the gene matches. CDR3 size: 15 residues. The chain's CDR3 is CASSSQAGRADTQYF. In DNA, the CDR3 is TGTGCCAGCAGCTCGCAAGCGGGAAGGGCAGATACGCAGTATTTT.

V and J are TRBV7-2 and TRBJ1-1; tentatively, D is TRBD1 (6 bases). This CDR3 spans 15 amino acids. V was cut by 5 bases and J by 0 bases, with 13 bases left in between. Germline CDR1 is SGHTA and CDR2 is FQGNSA. In nucleotides, the CDR3 is TGTGCCAGCAGCCTCCAGACAGGACTGAACACTGAAGCTTTCTTT. It encodes CASSLQTGLNTEAFF.

Only a few counts were recorded for this clone. J is TRBJ1-2 and V is TRBV28; perhaps TRBD1 as D (5 bases). CDR3 size: 14 residues. Germline CDR1 reads MDHEN; CDR2 reads SYDVKM. Trimming cost V 1 base and J 3 bases, with 9 bases left between them. The CDR3 loop is CASSLLGAHYGYTF. CDR3 in DNA: TGTGCCAGCAGTTTATTAGGGGCCCACTATGGCTACACCTTC.

The V call is TRBV6-5, the J call TRBJ1-5, with D unclear. CDR1 is MNHEY and CDR2 is SVGAGI in the germline V gene. The V end was cut by 6 bases, the J end by 0 bases, with 9 bases between. This CDR3 is built from 14 residues. CDR3: CASSGEYSNQPQHF. The CDR3 nucleotides read TGTGCCAGCAGCGGGGAATATAGCAATCAGCCCCAGCATTTT.

The chain links TRBV7-3 to TRBJ1-2, with D unclear. CDR1 and CDR2 (germline): SGHTA, FQGTGA. The CDR3 is made up of 13 amino acids. V gave up 5 bases and J gave up 7 bases, with 14 bases separating them. The CDR3 nucleotides read TGTGCCAGCAGCCCCGGGAGCGGTTTTGGCTACACCTTC. Protein: CASSPGSGFGYTF.

V usage is TRBV2 and J usage is TRBJ1-2; possibly TRBD1 for D (6 bases). Germline CDR1 and CDR2: SNHLY and FYNNEI. V lost 6 bases and J 7 bases, leaving 15 bases between the germline ends. This CDR3 has 13 amino acids. CDR3 nucleotides: TGTGCCAGCAGCGGAAACAGGGCCGGTGGCTACACCTTC. It is translated as CASSGNRAGGYTF.

Turning to this clone: This CDR3 is also generated by other DNA sequences in the sample. CDR3: CASSALQGTSGNTIYF. CDR3 DNA: TGTGCCAGCAGTGCACTACAGGGTACCTCTGGAAACACCATATATTTT. The chain is built from TRBV2 and TRBJ1-3; D may be TRBD1 (6 bases). The CDR3 contains 16 residues. Trimming cost V 4 bases and J 0 bases, with 13 bases left between them. The germline gives CDR1 SNHLY, CDR2 FYNNEI.

The V gene is TRBV20-1, the J gene TRBJ1-2, with D perhaps matching TRBD1 (6 bases). Trimming removed 3 bases at V and 7 bases at J, with 15 bases between. The length of the CDR3 is 13 residues. Germline V gene lookup returns CDR1 DFQATT and CDR2 SNEGSKA (reference sequence). The CDR3 sequence: CSASPGGAGGYTF. DNA for the CDR3: TGCAGTGCTAGTCCGGGGGGCGCGGGTGGCTACACCTTC.

This chain links TRBV5-5 with TRBJ2-5; 13 bases line up with TRBD2. The CDR3 contains 15 residues. Germline lookup yields CDR1 SGHKS and CDR2 YYEKEE (reference sequence). Trimming removed 4 bases from V and 1 base from J; junction bases left unmatched: 1. CDR3 DNA: TGTGCCAGCAGCCGGACTAGCGGGAGCCAAGAGACCCAGTACTTC. It is translated as CASSRTSGSQETQYF.

The V and J genes are TRBV3-1 (or the pseudogene TRBV3-2) and TRBJ1-1; D gene ambiguous. The CDR3 totals 13 residues. Germline-derived CDR1 and CDR2 are LGHDT and YNNKEL (reference sequence). The germline V and J ends were trimmed by 3 bases and 6 bases, with 11 bases remaining between them. The CDR3 sequence: CASSHGVLSEAFF. CDR3 bases: TGTGCCAGCAGCCACGGGGTGCTATCTGAAGCTTTCTTT.

The chain recombines TRBV29-1 with TRBJ2-5; 9 nucleotides match TRBD1. V shed 4 bases, J shed 5 bases, and the junction held 5 bases outside the gene matches. This CDR3 is 13 amino acids long. CDR1 SQVTM and CDR2 ANQGSEA come from the germline V gene. The CDR3 DNA follows: TGCAGCGTTGTACGACAGGGGGAGGAGACCCAGTACTTC. It translates to CSVVRQGEETQYF.